The 30 T cell receptor beta chains below were found in one sample sequenced in a study of early T cells in non-severe SARS-CoV-2 infection. MiXCR, applied by TCRdb to the 5' RACE reads, yields one record per CDR3 protein. This sample has 70,000 to 95,000 distinct CDR3 sequences, with about 15% found just once. Specimen: whole blood. All receptors come from an adult who was a healthcare worker with PCR-confirmed SARS-CoV-2 infection or an uninfected control (not recorded which).

This clonotype came up a few times. V is TRBV12-3 or TRBV12-4 and J is TRBJ1-1; D is unresolved. V was clipped by 10 bases and J by 4 bases, with 13 bases between them. There are 12 residues in the CDR3. For the CDR3, the DNA is TGTGCCACCAAAAGGATGGGCACTGAAGCTTTCTTT. It translates to CATKRMGTEAFF.

This clonotype appeared many times. In nucleotides, the CDR3 is TGCAGCGTTGAAGAGCCCTTCCCCTGGGGCGCTTTCTTT. This encodes CSVEEPFPWGAFF. The V call is TRBV29-1, the J call TRBJ1-1, with D possibly matching TRBD1 (5 bases). CDR1 is SQVTM and CDR2 is ANQGSEA in the germline V gene. The V and J ends lost 0 bases and 11 bases respectively, with 16 bases between them. This CDR3 comprises 13 residues.

This clonotype occurred a few times. At one end the junction does not follow the germline gene, possibly because of a read error. This chain connects TRBV4-2 to TRBJ2-1, with 11 bases aligning to TRBD2. The germline V gene has CDR1 LGHNA and CDR2 YNFKEQ. This CDR3 spans 18 amino acids. CDR3 in amino acids: CASGHLAGGPGFENEQFF. The CDR3 nucleotides are TGTGCCAGCGGCCATTTAGCGGGGGGGCCTGGTTTTGAGAATGAGCAGTTCTTC.

The V gene is TRBV10-3, the J gene TRBJ1-1; D not certain. The germline gives CDR1 ENHRY, CDR2 SYGVKD. Trimming took off 10 bases at V and 1 base at J, with 13 bases between the two ends. CDR3 length: 13 residues. This CDR3 is CATRRESNTEAFF. The CDR3 DNA sequence: TGTGCCACCAGGAGAGAATCGAACACTGAAGCTTTCTTT.

The rearrangement joins TRBV5-5 to TRBJ2-7; 11 nucleotides agree with TRBD2. V lost 4 bases and J lost 3; bases outside the gene matches: 12. CDR1 is SGHKS, CDR2 YYEKEE, per germline (reference sequence). CDR3 length: 17 amino acids. The CDR3 is CASSPSVLAGGNYEQYV. In nucleotides, the CDR3 is TGTGCCAGCAGCCCGTCTGTGCTAGCGGGGGGAAACTACGAGCAGTACGTC.

In its sample, this clonotype was seen many times. This sequence joins TRBV15 and TRBJ1-5; no clear D. Germline lookup yields CDR1 LNHNV and CDR2 YYDKDF (reference sequence). CDR3 length equals 12 residues. Trimming pared 3 bases from V and 4 bases from J, leaving 4 bases between. In nucleotides, the CDR3 is TGTGCCACCAGCAGTGGAAATCAGCCCCAGCATTTT. Protein: CATSSGNQPQHF.

The rearrangement uses TRBV10-3 and TRBJ2-5; perhaps D is TRBD1 or TRBD2 (7 bases each). The ends were cut back, 6 bases at V and 6 bases at J, with 17 bases in the middle. The CDR3 has 14 amino acids. Germline V gives CDR1 ENHRY, CDR2 SYGVKD. CDR3 coding DNA: TGTGCCATCAGCGGAGACAGGGAGGGAAAGACCCAGTACTTC. Amino acid sequence: CAISGDREGKTQYF.

This clonotype has a count of ten or more. The rearrangement joins TRBV11-2 to TRBJ2-7; D possibly corresponds to TRBD1 (5 bases). Germline V gives CDR1 SGHAT, CDR2 FQNNGV. V was trimmed by 3 bases and J by 5 bases, leaving 14 bases between them. The length of the CDR3 is 14 residues. In DNA form, the CDR3 reads TGTGCCAGCAGCTTGCCAGGGATCCTCAACGAGCAGTACGTC. Its translation: CASSLPGILNEQYV.

The chain combines TRBV2 with TRBJ1-2; a weak D match, TRBD1 (5 bases). Trimming removed 2 bases at V and 2 bases at J, with 18 bases between. In germline, CDR1 is SNHLY, CDR2 FYNNEI. The CDR3 consists of 17 residues. As DNA, the CDR3 is TGTGCCAGCAGTGAAAGTAGGGAGGGGCCCCTAAACTATGGCTACACCTTC. This translates into CASSESREGPLNYGYTF.

The chain has TRBV28 and TRBJ2-7; 7 bases are a match to TRBD1. This CDR3 region has 14 residues. In germline, CDR1 is MDHEN, CDR2 SYDVKM. V gave up 5 bases and J gave up 6 bases; unmatched junction bases: 10. In nucleotides, the CDR3 is TGTGCCAGCAGTCTGCCGAACAGGGGCAGCGAGCAGTACGTC. As protein: CASSLPNRGSEQYV.

The rearrangement links TRBV4-1 to TRBJ2-2; D perhaps matches TRBD1 (6 bases). The CDR3 consists of 16 residues. CDR1 and CDR2 (germline): MGHRA, YSYEKL. V was shortened by 1 base and J by 4 bases, with 13 bases between the two germline ends. The chain's CDR3 is CASSQVLTGTTGELFF. In DNA form, the CDR3 reads TGCGCCAGCAGCCAAGTACTAACAGGGACCACCGGGGAGCTGTTTTTT.

J is TRBJ1-5 and V is TRBV4-1; D is uncertain. The germline V gene encodes CDR1 MGHRA and CDR2 YSYEKL. Trimming cost V 0 bases and J 3 bases, with 15 bases left between them. CDR3 length: 17 residues. The CDR3 loop reads CASSQDRRRQINQPQHF. The DNA of the CDR3 is TGCGCCAGCAGCCAAGATCGACGGCGCCAAATCAATCAGCCCCAGCATTTT.

This sequence joins TRBV6-6 and TRBJ2-5; D gene uncertain. The CDR3 is 14 residues long. Germline assignment: CDR1 MNHNY and CDR2 SVGAGI (reference sequence). Trimming removed 5 bases from V and 4 bases from J, with 14 bases in between. The CDR3 DNA reads TGTGCCAGCAGTCACCAGACCAGCCCAGAGACCCAGTACTTC. Translating it yields CASSHQTSPETQYF.

V usage is TRBV7-2 and J usage is TRBJ1-2; D possibly corresponds to TRBD1 (5 bases). The CDR3 loop spans 12 amino acids. With 6 bases removed from V and 3 bases from J, the gap between germline ends came to 8 bases. Germline values: CDR1 SGHTA, CDR2 FQGNSA. The CDR3 here is CASSRGHYGYTF. The CDR3 DNA reads as TGTGCCAGCAGTAGGGGTCACTATGGCTACACCTTC.

V is TRBV2 and J is TRBJ2-3; D not resolved. V was pared by 6 bases and J by 1 base, with 11 bases between. This CDR3 contains 14 residues. Germline V CDR1 and CDR2: SNHLY, FYNNEI. CDR3 sequence: CASRERLGTDTQYF. Here the CDR3 DNA reads TGTGCCAGCAGGGAGCGCCTAGGCACAGATACGCAGTATTTT.

This clonotype has a handful of counts. One end of the junction does not line up with germline, which may come from a read error. The rearrangement uses TRBV10-1 and TRBJ2-2; D possibly corresponds to TRBD2 (5 bases). CDR3 length: 16 residues. Germline CDR1 is WNHNN and CDR2 is SYGVQD (reference sequence). The CDR3 loop is CASSESSAGFTGELSF. The CDR3 bases are TGCGCCAGCAGTGAGTCGAGCGCAGGTTTCACCGGGGAGCTGTCTTTT.

The genes are TRBV3-1 and TRBJ2-5; 8 bases align to TRBD2. The CDR3 totals 15 residues. V was pared by 1 base and J by 7 bases, with 8 bases of the junction left unmatched. Germline CDR1 reads LGHDT; CDR2 reads YNNKEL (reference sequence). The CDR3 DNA reads TGTGCCAGCAGCCAAGTGCGGGGGGAGCGAGGGACCCAGTACTTC. Protein product: CASSQVRGERGTQYF.

The chain recombines TRBV7-2 with TRBJ2-3; the D is unclear. CDR1 is SGHTA and CDR2 is FQGNSA in the germline V gene. The CDR3 is 15 residues long. The V gene lost 3 bases and the J gene lost 0 bases, with 10 bases spanning the gap. The CDR3 sequence: CASSFRTESTDTQYF. The CDR3 nucleotides are TGTGCCAGCAGCTTCAGGACCGAGAGCACAGATACGCAGTATTTT.

This clonotype was detected only a few times. V and J are TRBV7-9 and TRBJ2-1, with D possibly matching TRBD2 (5 bases). Germline loops: CDR1 SEHNR, CDR2 FQNEAQ (reference sequence). This CDR3 is built from 12 residues. V lost 7 bases and J 8 bases, leaving 12 bases between the germline ends. The CDR3 nucleotides read TGTGCCAGCACCCAGCTCGGGGATGAGCAGTTCTTC. It yields the protein CASTQLGDEQFF.

The chain has TRBV3-1 and TRBJ1-3; maybe TRBD1 (5 bases). This CDR3 comprises 14 residues. Germline loops: CDR1 LGHDT, CDR2 YNNKEL (reference sequence). Trimming removed 1 base from V and 3 bases from J, with 7 bases in between. CDR3 nucleotides: TGTGCCAGCAGCCAAGGCAGGGTTGGAAACACCATATATTTT. The encoded protein is CASSQGRVGNTIYF.

The V and J genes are TRBV7-9 and TRBJ2-7; 9 bases are a match to TRBD1. CDR1 SEHNR and CDR2 FQNEAQ come from the germline V gene (reference sequence). The J segment lost 9 bases and the V segment lost 0 bases, leaving 6 bases of the junction unmatched. This CDR3 is built from 14 residues. The CDR3: CASSLANRGPGQYV. CDR3 coding DNA: TGTGCCAGCAGCTTAGCTAACAGGGGGCCGGGGCAGTACGTC.

This clonotype was seen a few times. This sequence joins TRBV10-1 and TRBJ2-2, with 8 positions matching TRBD1. The V segment lost 10 bases and the J segment 4 bases; nucleotides outside the gene matches: 5. Germline CDR1 reads WNHNN; CDR2 reads SYGVQD (reference sequence). CDR3 length: 13 residues. The CDR3 loop is CATLDRATGELFF. CDR3 DNA sequence: TGCGCCACCTTGGACAGGGCCACCGGGGAGCTGTTTTTT.

V usage is TRBV20-1 and J usage is TRBJ1-5; 8 bases are a match to TRBD1. The CDR3 length is 13 residues. V shed 5 bases, J shed 7 bases, and the junction held 7 bases outside the gene matches. In germline, CDR1 is DFQATT, CDR2 SNEGSKA (reference sequence). As DNA, the CDR3 is TGCAGTGCTGCAGGGGGCGCTTGGCAGCCCCAGCATTTT. Its protein is CSAAGGAWQPQHF.

This clonotype was observed a few times. The CDR3 DNA reads as TGCAGTGCTCCCCGCAGGGGCGCAGATACGCAGTATTTT. Amino acid sequence: CSAPRRGADTQYF. V gene TRBV20-1 combines with J gene TRBJ2-3; weak D call: TRBD1 (6 bases). V was clipped by 5 bases and J by 4 bases, with 13 bases between them. In germline, CDR1 is DFQATT, CDR2 SNEGSKA (reference sequence). The CDR3 covers 13 residues.

The rearrangement links TRBV4-2 to TRBJ2-1, with D perhaps being TRBD1 or TRBD2 (5 bases each). V lost 0 bases, J lost 10 bases, and 13 bases lay in between. The CDR3 has 14 residues. Per germline, CDR1 LGHNA and CDR2 YNFKEQ. This CDR3 reads CASSQDLEGREQFF. DNA of the CDR3: TGTGCCAGCAGCCAAGACCTAGAGGGGAGAGAGCAGTTCTTC.

The J gene is TRBJ2-6, the V gene TRBV29-1; perhaps D is TRBD1 or TRBD2 (5 bases each). Germline CDR1 is SQVTM and CDR2 is ANQGSEA. The CDR3 sequence is 14 residues long. V was pared by 4 bases and J by 0 bases, with 7 bases between. CDR3 nucleotide sequence: TGCAGCGTTGGTGGGACCTCTGGGGCCAACGTCCTGACTTTC. Translating it yields CSVGGTSGANVLTF. The entire variable domain, with the rest obtained from reference TRBV29-1 and TRBJ2-6, is as follows: SAVISQKPSRDICQRGTSLTIQCQVDSQVTMMFWYRQQPGQSLTLIATANQGSEATYESGFVIDKFPISRPNLTFSTLTVSNMSPEDSSIYLCSVGGTSGANVLTFGAGSRLTVL.

The DNA of the CDR3 is TGTGCCTGGAGGGTCCAAGGGCGTGGAAACACCATATATTTT. This gives the protein CAWRVQGRGNTIYF. The genes are TRBV30 and TRBJ1-3; D is unclear. This CDR3 contains 14 residues. CDR1 GTSNPN and CDR2 SVGIG come from the germline V gene (reference sequence). V was cut by 3 bases and J by 3 bases, with 12 bases left in between.

This clonotype showed up just a few times. V usage is TRBV5-6 and J usage is TRBJ2-7; no definite D call. Germline V gives CDR1 SGHDT, CDR2 YYEEEE. The CDR3 contains 13 residues. V was trimmed by 1 base and J by 4 bases, leaving 9 bases between them. The DNA for the CDR3 is TGTGCCAGCAGCTTGCCGACTGGATACGAGCAGTACGTC. As protein: CASSLPTGYEQYV.

On this clonotype: A much larger clonotype is one base distant, so this may be a read error. V usage is TRBV4-1 and J usage is TRBJ2-3, with D possibly matching TRBD2 (6 bases). The CDR3 is made up of 17 amino acids. Germline values: CDR1 MGHRA, CDR2 YSYEKL. The CDR3 region has the DNA TGCGCCAGCAGCCAAGTCTGGGCGGGATCTAGCACAGATACGCATTATTTT. This gives the protein CASSQVWAGSSTDTHYF.

The chain has TRBV28 and TRBJ2-7; D uncertain. Trimming stripped 4 bases from V and 2 bases from J, with 6 bases between. The germline V gene has CDR1 MDHEN and CDR2 SYDVKM. The CDR3 totals 12 residues. CDR3 sequence: CASSSKTYEQYV. Here the CDR3 DNA reads TGTGCCAGCAGTTCGAAGACCTACGAGCAGTACGTC.